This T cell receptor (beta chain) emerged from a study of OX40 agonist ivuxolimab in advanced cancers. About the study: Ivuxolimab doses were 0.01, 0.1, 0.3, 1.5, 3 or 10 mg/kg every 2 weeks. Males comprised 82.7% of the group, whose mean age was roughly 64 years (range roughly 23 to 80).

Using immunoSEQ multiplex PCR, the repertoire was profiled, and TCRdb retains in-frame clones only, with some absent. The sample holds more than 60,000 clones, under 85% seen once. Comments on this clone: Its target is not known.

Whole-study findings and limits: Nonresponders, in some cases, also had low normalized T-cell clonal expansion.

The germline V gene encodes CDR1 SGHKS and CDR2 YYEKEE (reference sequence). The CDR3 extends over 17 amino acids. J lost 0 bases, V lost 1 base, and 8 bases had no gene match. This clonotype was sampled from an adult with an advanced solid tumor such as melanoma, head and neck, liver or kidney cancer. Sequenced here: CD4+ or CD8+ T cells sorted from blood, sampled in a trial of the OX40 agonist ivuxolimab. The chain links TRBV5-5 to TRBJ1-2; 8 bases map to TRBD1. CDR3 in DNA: TGTGCCAGCAGCTTGAGGACAGGGAAGCCCCCTAACTATGGCTACACCTTC. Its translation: CASSLRTGKPPNYGYTF.